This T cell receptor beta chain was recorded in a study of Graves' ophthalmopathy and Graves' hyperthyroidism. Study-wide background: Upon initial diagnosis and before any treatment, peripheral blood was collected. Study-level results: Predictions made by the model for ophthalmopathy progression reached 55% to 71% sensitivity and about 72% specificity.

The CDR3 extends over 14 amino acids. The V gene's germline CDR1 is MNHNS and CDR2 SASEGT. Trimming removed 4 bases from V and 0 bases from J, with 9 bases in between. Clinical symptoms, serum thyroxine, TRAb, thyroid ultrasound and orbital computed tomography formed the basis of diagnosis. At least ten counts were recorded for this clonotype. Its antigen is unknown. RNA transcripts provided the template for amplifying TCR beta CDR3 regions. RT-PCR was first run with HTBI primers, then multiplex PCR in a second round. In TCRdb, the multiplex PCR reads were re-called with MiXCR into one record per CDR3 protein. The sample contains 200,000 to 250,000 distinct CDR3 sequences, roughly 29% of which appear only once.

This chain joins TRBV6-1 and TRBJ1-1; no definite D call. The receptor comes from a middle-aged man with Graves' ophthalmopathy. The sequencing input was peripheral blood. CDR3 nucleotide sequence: TGTGCCAGCAGTGTTAGACACTTGAACACTGAAGCTTTCTTT. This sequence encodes CASSVRHLNTEAFF.